Sequencing of this T cell receptor (beta chain) was carried out in a study of cytomegalovirus exposure and HLA in healthy donors. This PCR relied on a set of 60 Vbeta primers and 13 Jbeta primers. Measured with immunoSEQ multiplex PCR; TCRdb has only the in-frame clones, and not every one. Of some 250,000 clones listed, about 80% are singletons. Concerning this clone itself: Antigen unknown.

The CDR3 is made up of 14 amino acids. Germline CDR1 SGHVS, CDR2 FQNEAQ. The trim removed 1 base at V and 13 bases at J, leaving 6 bases unmatched. Study-wide points: In a later analysis, most CMV-associated TCR beta chains appeared HLA-restricted. It was reportedly the case that the classifier diagnosed cytomegalovirus status with high specificity and sensitivity. Researchers reported that a few CMV-associated chains were confirmed in vitro as CMV antigen-specific. About 87% or about 30% of the time was how often most TCR beta V segments were productive, according to an earlier analysis.

The sample taken for sequencing was PBMCs. The chain has TRBV7-8 and TRBJ2-3; TRBD2 matches at 12 bases. The TCR comes from a woman aged 40 to 55 in good health and CMV-seropositive. The CDR3 nucleotides are TGTGCCAGCAGCTTAGTTTCCCTAGCGGGAGGGGAGTATTTT. It translates to CASSLVSLAGGEYF. Full variable domain (rest looked up from reference TRBV7-8 and TRBJ2-3): GAGVSQSPRYKVAKRGQDVALRCDPISGHVSLFWYQQALGQGPEFLTYFQNEAQLDKSGLPSDRFFAERPEGSVSTLKIQRTQQEDSAVYLCASSLVSLAGGEYFGPGTRLTVL.